This T cell receptor (beta chain) was recovered during a study of cytomegalovirus exposure and HLA in healthy donors (dated by TCRdb to the late 2010s). Some background on the complete study: According to an earlier analysis of a few hundred of the donors, 150 million to 200 million T cells yielded roughly 110 million unique TCR beta sequences and 276 Gb of sequence data. The genetic ancestry cluster associated with self-reported Caucasian donors included 80% to 90% of the 398 genotyped donors. Typing coverage varied by locus: 629-630 donors for A, B, C, DRB1 and DQB1; approximately 560 for DQA1; about 590 for DPA1; around 450 for DPB1. Donor age, sex, ethnicity and CMV serostatus were collected together with the repertoire data. The study was designed to test whether signatures of past pathogen exposure could be identified by cataloging public T cell receptors. A later analysis re-analyzed previously published TCR beta repertoires from hundreds of donors and added high-resolution HLA genotyping to study TCR occurrence patterns. Besides the first cohort of approximately 710 subjects, a separate validation cohort made up of roughly 120 different subjects was used. Every repertoire in the discovery cohort had been generated on one and the same sequencing platform. An early release covering 500 to 750 HLA-typed donors comprised approximately 300 gigabases of sequencing data and approximately 85 million unique TCR sequences. Across 398 genotyped donors of the cohort, an average of about 200,000 unique TCR beta nucleotide sequences per donor were sequenced, and roughly 18% of those sequences were non-productive. In a later genetic analysis, genome-wide SNP genotypes for about 55% of the 666 donors were used, and that subset was treated as a discovery cohort. To predict cytomegalovirus infection status, the study brought together high-throughput TCR immunosequencing, statistical association of individual TCRs with disease status, and machine learning. In an earlier analysis of more than 550 of the donors, high-throughput TCR beta sequencing was used to judge whether each TCR beta V gene segment behaved as functional or pseudogenic. Rather than using new phenotypic data, the later analysis identified candidate immune exposures from TCR beta sequences and from how often those sequences occurred across donors. HLA typing included class I and class II loci at four-digit resolution. The study used immunosequencing to profile the T cell repertoires of more than 650 subjects and linked those repertoires to cytomegalovirus serostatus. Four or five DR-DQ haplotypes were handled as single units for association and clustering because linkage in the cohort was strong. What the study reported, not specific to this receptor: For the cohort, immune exposure information was limited to CMV serostatus. According to a later analysis, most CMV-associated TCR beta chains appeared to be HLA-restricted, and the HLA associations seemed to be driven largely by CMV exposure. Assigning TCR associations to individual alleles was difficult when HLA alleles, especially DR and DQ, strongly co-occurred. A further reported finding was that TCR beta sequences accurately predicted the HLA-A and HLA-B alleles for most subjects in the first cohort. Compared with the 666-donor mean, donors in an Asian-associated ancestry cluster had fewer N-insertions in productive TCRs, according to a later genetic analysis. An association between a missense DCLRE1C variant and V-gene and J-gene trimming of TCR beta chains was found in a later genetic analysis and replicated in an independent cohort. In a later analysis, several top co-occurrence clusters were reported to appear linked to parvovirus B19, influenza, CMV and Epstein-Barr virus. In vitro tests confirmed that a few of the cytomegalovirus-associated TCR beta chains recognize cytomegalovirus antigens. Because some donors lacked HLA typing at each locus, the association tests relied only on the typed subset. It was suggested by the authors that the approach could potentially be generalized to other disease states and immunological phenotypes. Compared with equally common non-associated chains, HLA-associated TCR beta chains in a later analysis were more clonally expanded and had lower generation probabilities. The presence/absence analyses assumed that sequencing depth was roughly uniform across donors, and that assumption may not be true. Because the 87-base-pair reads could not distinguish some IMGT-functional V segments, including TRBV6-2 and TRBV6-3, those segments were excluded. Only TCR beta chains were sequenced in this cohort, and the absence of alpha or paired-chain data limited detectable features. A cluster of highly shared sequence variants was judged likely to represent a technical artifact of the sequencing pipeline. Cytomegalovirus status was reported to be diagnosed by the classifier with high specificity and sensitivity in both the original and validation cohorts. The study listed approximately 160 TCR beta chains as associated with cytomegalovirus. The earlier analysis of about 600 of the donors excluded roughly 16 rarely observed V segments, including chromosome 9 orphons, because counts were too low. Linkage disequilibrium might explain the correlated functional status among segregating V segments, but an unknown experimental factor could not be ruled out. In an earlier analysis of approximately 590 of the donors, most TCR beta V segments appeared in productive rearrangements about 90% or about 30% of the time, broadly matching IMGT annotations. Specific HLA alleles were associated with some 15,000 TCR beta sequences at a false discovery rate of 0.05 in a later analysis. According to a later analysis, TCR association rates differed among HLA loci, with DRB1 alleles showing the most associated TCRs and HLA-C alleles showing the fewest. Across donors, most TCR sequences were observed very rarely, whereas some public TCRs were present in many individuals.

Library prep was done by the immunoSEQ multiplex PCR assay. For the multiplex PCR, a mixture combining 60 forward primers for TCR Vbeta segments and 13 reverse primers for TCR Jbeta segments was used. The CDR3 region of rearranged TCR beta genes was amplified from genomic DNA with a multiplex PCR assay. On the Illumina HiSeq System, the amplified TCR beta libraries were sequenced as 87-base-pair reads. The original pipeline was this. A later analysis counted approximately 76 million unique TCR beta chains across the 700 or so repertoires, and some 12 million of these chains were shared by at least two donors. Raw reads were error-corrected and collapsed into unique sequences by a nearest-neighbor algorithm in which closely related sequences were merged to remove PCR and sequencing errors. V, D and J gene segments were assigned by aligning CDR3 sequences to IMGT reference sequences. Each retained sequence needed at least a six-nucleotide match to both a V gene segment and a J gene segment. A rearrangement counted as productive if the CDR3 had no stop codons and remained in frame with V and J, and every other rearrangement counted as non-productive. CDR3 was defined according to IMGT convention as the region running from the second conserved V-encoded cysteine to the conserved J-encoded phenylalanine. Sequences without an unambiguous match to a single V gene segment were excluded from the earlier analysis of a few hundred of the donors. In an earlier analysis of several hundred of the donors, V segments were called functional above 56.7% productive rearrangements and were called segregating when the between-donor standard deviation exceeded 5%. A statistical classification framework was developed to diagnose cytomegalovirus status using the catalog of TCR beta chain sequences. V and J gene assignment, in a later analysis, came from comparing TCR nucleotide sequences with IMGT/GENE-DB human TR gene sequences. Using the TCRdist pipeline, a later analysis assigned CDR3 sequences along with most-parsimonious VDJ recombination scenarios. In a later analysis, each TCR beta chain was defined by its CDR3 amino acid sequence together with its V-gene family, and reads without a unique V-gene family were excluded. In a later analysis, a few hundred highly shared, low-generation-probability nucleotide sequences were removed to address suspected cross-contamination and a sequencing artifact. A later analysis calculated a clonal expansion index for each public chain from normalized within-repertoire ranks of inferred template counts. In a later analysis, generation probabilities were computed using a VDJ recombination model fitted to out-of-frame rearrangements, and the results were checked against IGoR. Hypergeometric tests were used in a later analysis to score TCR-TCR, TCR-HLA and TCR-CMV co-occurrence, with a repertoire-size bias correction applied to the TCR pairs. To estimate false discovery rates, a later analysis permuted the HLA or CMV assignments 20 times. In a later analysis, co-occurring TCRs were grouped with DBSCAN, and TCRdist sequence similarity was added when clustering was performed within HLA-allele-positive subsets. Repertoires with fewer than 30,000 or more than 120,000 public chains, plus five repertoires with anomalous nucleotide sharing, were excluded from co-occurrence clustering. TCRdb stores this immuneACCESS table with in-frame sequences only. Part of the clones is absent; in the studies checked, under half of the shortfall reflects unresolved V genes, and no reason is known for the rest. V and J calls and clone size are copied from that table; D and trimming were computed from the DNA. In this sample the table shows approximately 180,000 clones, more than 60% of which occur a single time. The ten largest clones add up to approximately 1.3% of the sample.

The cohort was made up of about 610 healthy bone marrow donors. All cohort members were sampled while nominally healthy, although unrecorded immune exposures were likely present. The donor was CMV seropositive and was included in the group of some 290 seropositive cohort members. A peripheral blood sample was provided by each donor, and peripheral blood mononuclear cells were used for TCR beta sequencing. Genomic DNA extraction from the blood cell samples was performed with the Qiagen DNeasy Blood Extraction Kit. As regards this clone: Its binding antigen is unknown. Base qualities are missing; no much larger clone stands one base away.

The CDR3 sequence holds 16 residues, the cysteine and phenylalanine included. Of the read, only the CDR3 DNA is kept; its 48 bases are in frame from base 1. The germline V gene (reference sequence) sets CDR1 to MNHEY and CDR2 to SMNVEV. V and J lose 0 bases and 2 bases, and a span of 14 bases separates them. The sequence links TRBV27 to TRBJ2-7; a tentative D match to TRBD2 spans 6 bases. The origin of this receptor is a woman in her 30s in good health and CMV-seropositive. Source material: PBMCs. In nucleotides, the sequence is TGTGCCAGCAGTTTATCGTCGGGGGAGCTGCCCTACGAGCAGTACTTC. This yields the protein CASSLSSGELPYEQYF.